This TCR beta chain was identified during a study of blood T cell repertoires in COVID-19. About the study: Sample material is recorded as cDNA or gDNA derived from T cells, B-cell-depleted T cells, or PBMCs.

Germline CDR1 reads LGHDT; CDR2 reads YNNKEL (reference sequence). The CDR3 runs to 14 residues. V shed 4 bases and J 5 bases; nucleotides not matched to a gene: 7. Under the authors' procedure: By means of reference gene primer amplification, nucleated cell counts were estimated. Using immunoSEQ multiplex PCR, the repertoire was profiled, and TCRdb retains in-frame clones only, with some absent. V, J and clone size reflect that table, while D and trimming were determined from the DNA. This table has about 84,000 clones, 75% to 85% appearing once. This sequence was found in a woman at least 80 years old with acute or convalescent COVID-19. The chain recombines TRBV3-1 (or the pseudogene TRBV3-2) with TRBJ2-7; 8 nucleotides agree with TRBD2. Sequenced sample: peripheral blood. The CDR3 sequence is CASSPSGGRHEQYF. Here the CDR3 DNA reads TGTGCCAGCAGCCCCTCGGGGGGGCGGCACGAGCAGTACTTC.